The 28 T cell receptor beta chains below were found in one sample sequenced in a study of T cell responses to AZD1222 COVID-19 vaccine. The assay was immunoSEQ multiplex PCR, and TCRdb's table has in-frame clones only and misses some. The repertoire holds 130,000 to 150,000 clones, with about nine tenths as singletons. The sample consisted of peripheral blood, taken 28 days after the second AZD1222 dose. The source is an adult who received the AZD1222 COVID-19 vaccine.

The V and J genes are TRBV9 and TRBJ2-7, with D perhaps given as TRBD1 or TRBD2 (5 bases each). Trimming removed 3 bases at V and 2 bases at J, with 18 bases between. CDR3 length: 16 residues. The germline CDR1 and CDR2 sequences are SGDLS and YYNGEE. The CDR3 sequence is CASSASGGTPTYEQYF. The CDR3 DNA reads as TGTGCCAGCAGCGCGTCGGGTGGGACGCCTACCTACGAGCAGTACTTC.

This chain links TRBV4-1 with TRBJ2-7; D remains ambiguous. The CDR3 runs to 13 residues. The germline CDR1 and CDR2 sequences are MGHRA and YSYEKL. Trimming removed 2 bases from V and 3 bases from J, with 8 bases in between. The CDR3 sequence: CASSQFKGYEQYF. The CDR3 DNA reads as TGCGCCAGCAGCCAATTCAAGGGCTACGAGCAGTACTTC.

The V gene is TRBV19, the J gene TRBJ1-1; D unclear. With 10 bases removed from V and 1 base from J, the gap between germline ends came to 13 bases. The CDR3 loop spans 13 amino acids. Germline V lookup: CDR1 LNHDA, CDR2 SQIVND (reference sequence). CDR3 amino acids: CATGPTANTEAFF. The CDR3 DNA reads TGTGCCACTGGCCCCACCGCGAACACTGAAGCTTTCTTT.

This chain uses TRBV10-1 with TRBJ2-3, with 13 bases lining up with TRBD2. The CDR3 extends over 17 amino acids. CDR1 is WNHNN, CDR2 SYGVQD, per germline (reference sequence). V was clipped by 2 bases and J by 2 bases; unmatched bases: 4. The CDR3 is CASSEIGLAGDTDTQYF. CDR3 nucleotides: TGCGCCAGCAGTGAGATTGGACTAGCGGGGGACACAGATACGCAGTATTTT.

V usage is TRBV7-3 and J usage is TRBJ2-3; D is perhaps TRBD2 (6 bases). The CDR3 runs to 18 residues. In germline, CDR1 is SGHTA, CDR2 FQGTGA. The germline V and J ends were trimmed by 2 bases and 2 bases, with 20 bases remaining between them. The CDR3 bases are TGTGCCAGCAGCTTAGGATACTCGGGAGAGTTCCCCACAGATACGCAGTATTTT. Translating it yields CASSLGYSGEFPTDTQYF.

The rearrangement links TRBV7-8 to TRBJ1-6, with 11 nucleotides matching TRBD1. Per germline, CDR1 SGHVS and CDR2 FQNEAQ. Trimming took 4 bases from V and 1 from J; bases not matched to a gene: 9. This CDR3 region has 19 residues. Here the CDR3 DNA reads TGTGCCAGCAGCTCTTCGGACAGGGGGCTTAGGTCCTATAATTCACCCCTCCACTTT. It codes for CASSSSDRGLRSYNSPLHF.

The rearrangement joins TRBV6-2 or TRBV6-3 to TRBJ2-5; no clear D. V was clipped by 5 bases and J by 5 bases, with 9 bases between them. Germline-derived CDR1 and CDR2 are MNHEY and SVGEGT. The CDR3 runs to 12 residues. CDR3 sequence: CASSDPAETQYF. The CDR3 nucleotides read TGTGCCAGCAGTGACCCTGCGGAGACCCAGTACTTC.

This chain connects TRBV25-1 to TRBJ1-1, with unresolved D. In germline, CDR1 is MGHDK, CDR2 SYGVNS. CDR3 length: 13 residues. Trimming pared 4 bases from V and 3 bases from J, leaving 9 bases between. CDR3 sequence: CASSGGGYTEAFF. In nucleotides, the CDR3 is TGTGCCAGCAGTGGCGGCGGATACACTGAAGCTTTCTTT.

This chain links TRBV7-8 with TRBJ2-1, with D perhaps TRBD1 (6 bases). The CDR3 has 16 amino acids. The V end lost 5 bases, the J end lost 0 bases, and 14 bases lay between the germline ends. Germline CDR1 SGHVS, CDR2 FQNEAQ. CDR3 DNA sequence: TGTGCCAGCAGCGCGGCAGGGGTGGGCTCCTACAATGAGCAGTTCTTC. It specifies CASSAAGVGSYNEQFF.

The V gene is TRBV5-1, the J gene TRBJ2-1, with 7 bases lining up with TRBD2. This CDR3 is 15 amino acids long. Germline V lookup: CDR1 SGHRS, CDR2 YFSETQ. V trimming: 6 bases; J trimming: 9 bases; junction bases outside the gene matches: 15. The CDR3 nucleotides read TGCGCCAGCAACAATCCCGGGGGGTTGGAGGGTGAGCAGTTCTTC. Encoded protein: CASNNPGGLEGEQFF.

This sequence joins TRBV27 and TRBJ2-7; D is possibly TRBD2 (5 bases). CDR1 is MNHEY and CDR2 is SMNVEV in the germline V gene (reference sequence). This CDR3 comprises 18 residues. V was pared by 6 bases and J by 9 bases, with 33 bases between. The CDR3: CASSSTSSPGIGSAGQYF. Written as DNA, the CDR3 is TGTGCCAGCAGCTCCACATCTTCCCCGGGAATCGGGTCGGCCGGGCAGTACTTC.

CDR3 region: CASSPPGGPGTDTQYF. CDR3 DNA: TGTGCCAGCAGCCCCCCCGGGGGGCCCGGCACAGATACGCAGTATTTT. This rearrangement joins TRBV3-1 (or the pseudogene TRBV3-2) to TRBJ2-3, with D possibly matching TRBD2 (7 bases). The CDR3 is 16 residues long. The germline V gene encodes CDR1 LGHDT and CDR2 YNNKEL (reference sequence). V lost 4 bases, J lost 1 base, and 15 bases lay in between.

The CDR3 DNA reads TGTGCCAGCTCACCACCGGGGGCCTACGAGCAGTACTTC. Protein: CASSPPGAYEQYF. This rearrangement joins TRBV18 to TRBJ2-7, with D possibly called TRBD1 or TRBD2 (5 bases each). Between the trimmed V and J ends, which lost 0 bases and 2 bases, there was a span of 5 bases. Germline-derived CDR1 and CDR2 are KGHSH and LQKENI. This CDR3 is 13 amino acids long.

The V gene is TRBV11-2, the J gene TRBJ1-1; 7 nucleotides line up with TRBD1. From germline, CDR1 is SGHAT and CDR2 FQNNGV. V lost 0 bases to trimming and J lost 1 base; unmatched junction nucleotides: 5. CDR3 length: 16 residues. The CDR3 loop reads CASSLDSGTANTEAFF. For the CDR3, the DNA is TGTGCCAGCAGCTTAGATTCCGGGACAGCGAACACTGAAGCTTTCTTT.

The chain recombines TRBV14 with TRBJ2-3, with D tentatively TRBD1 (6 bases). The CDR3 consists of 16 residues. The V gene lost 1 base and the J gene lost 5 bases, with 16 bases spanning the gap. In germline, CDR1 is SGHDN, CDR2 FVKESK. The CDR3, as DNA: TGTGCCAGCAGCCAAGGCTACAGGGATCGTGTAGATACGCAGTATTTT. This encodes CASSQGYRDRVDTQYF.

The rearrangement links TRBV9 to TRBJ1-3; TRBD1 might be the D (6 bases). Trimming took 1 base from V and 1 from J, leaving 15 bases between them. CDR1 and CDR2 from the germline V gene are SGDLS and YYNGEE. The CDR3 totals 17 residues. The CDR3 DNA reads TGTGCCAGCAGCGTAAACCCCACTCAGGGGTCTGGAAACACCATATATTTT. Its translation: CASSVNPTQGSGNTIYF.

V and J are TRBV4-2 and TRBJ1-3, with D tentatively TRBD1 (6 bases). The CDR3 is 20 amino acids. V was clipped by 0 bases and J by 4 bases, with 25 bases between them. Germline V lookup: CDR1 LGHNA, CDR2 YNFKEQ. The CDR3 DNA reads TGTGCCAGCAGCCAAGATCTAGGGGGATGTGTGAAGGGAGGGGGAAACACCATATATTTT. Its translation is CASSQDLGGCVKGGGNTIYF.

In its sample, this clone was seen once. V and J are TRBV28 and TRBJ1-5; D is unresolved. Germline V gives CDR1 MDHEN, CDR2 SYDVKM. This CDR3 has 14 amino acids. The germline V and J ends were trimmed by 3 bases and 4 bases, with 10 bases remaining between them. The CDR3 spells CASSLGTPNQPQHF. The CDR3 region has the DNA TGTGCCAGCAGTTTGGGTACACCAAATCAGCCCCAGCATTTT.

The CDR3 nucleotides are TGTGCCAGCAGCCCGCAACAGGGTTTATTACTGTTTTTT. Amino acid sequence: CASSPQQGLLLFF. The chain couples TRBV28 to TRBJ1-4; TRBD1 might be the D (6 bases). CDR1 and CDR2 from the germline V gene are MDHEN and SYDVKM. CDR3 size: 13 residues. The ends were cut back, 6 bases at V and 13 bases at J, with 18 bases in the middle.

The chain couples TRBV6-5 to TRBJ1-1; D is undetermined. The CDR3 length is 15 residues. V was trimmed by 0 bases and J by 4 bases, leaving 12 bases between them. The germline gives CDR1 MNHEY, CDR2 SVGAGI. The CDR3 is CASSYSSGMGTEAFF. DNA of the CDR3: TGTGCCAGCAGTTACTCGTCCGGGATGGGCACTGAAGCTTTCTTT.

The rearrangement joins TRBV28 to TRBJ2-7; possibly TRBD1 for D (6 bases). The germline V gene has CDR1 MDHEN and CDR2 SYDVKM. The V end was cut by 10 bases, the J end by 13 bases, with 23 bases between. The CDR3 loop spans 12 amino acids. The CDR3 DNA is TGTGCCATCTCGAGCTCGCTAGGGGGTTTCTACTTC. This gives the protein CAISSSLGGFYF.

This sequence joins TRBV3-1 (or the pseudogene TRBV3-2) and TRBJ1-2, with a possible D match to TRBD1 (6 bases). Trimming took 0 bases from V and 8 from J, leaving 16 bases between them. CDR3 length: 15 residues. Germline lookup yields CDR1 LGHDT and CDR2 YNNKEL (reference sequence). The CDR3 DNA is TGTGCCAGCAGCCAAGACCCAGGGGAACCCTTCGGCTACACCTTC. Translating gives CASSQDPGEPFGYTF.

The chain joins TRBV28 to TRBJ1-3, with 12 bases matching TRBD1. The CDR3 covers 15 residues. The germline V gene encodes CDR1 MDHEN and CDR2 SYDVKM. V gave up 5 bases and J gave up 8 bases; unmatched junction bases: 7. This chain's CDR3 is CASSPVGQGADTIYF. CDR3 in DNA: TGTGCCAGCAGTCCCGTGGGACAGGGGGCGGACACCATATATTTT.

The chain couples TRBV30 to TRBJ2-3; D is unresolved. Per the germline V gene, CDR1 is GTSNPN and CDR2 is SVGIG (reference sequence). Trimming pared 2 bases from V and 9 bases from J, leaving 12 bases between. There are 12 residues in the CDR3. The CDR3 region is CAWSSPSKTQYF. The CDR3 DNA is TGTGCCTGGAGTTCCCCCTCGAAAACGCAGTATTTT.

The genes are TRBV9 and TRBJ2-1, with D tentatively TRBD1 or TRBD2 (6 bases each). The CDR3 covers 15 residues. Trimming took 7 bases from V and 7 from J, leaving 21 bases between them. The V gene's germline CDR1 is SGDLS and CDR2 YYNGEE. CDR3 sequence: CASGTLASRGNEQFF. The CDR3 region has the DNA TGTGCCAGCGGCACTCTAGCGTCAAGGGGGAATGAGCAGTTCTTC.

This chain links TRBV11-2 with TRBJ2-5, with 7 positions matching TRBD2. Germline CDR1 reads SGHAT; CDR2 reads FQNNGV. V was clipped by 1 base and J by 3 bases; unmatched bases: 5. The CDR3 length is 15 residues. The CDR3 nucleotides read TGTGCCAGCAGCTTAGGATCCAGCGGGGAAGAGACCCAGTACTTC. Translation gives CASSLGSSGEETQYF.

The gene calls are TRBV11-3 and TRBJ1-3, with D unclear. Germline V gene lookup returns CDR1 SGHNT and CDR2 YENEEA. V lost 3 bases and J lost 0, with 6 bases in between. The CDR3 extends over 14 amino acids. CDR3 in amino acids: CASSFRSSGNTIYF. The CDR3, as DNA: TGTGCCAGCAGCTTCAGGAGCTCTGGAAACACCATATATTTT.

J is TRBJ2-7 and V is TRBV4-2; perhaps TRBD1 as D (6 bases). Germline V gene sequence: CDR1 LGHNA, CDR2 YNFKEQ. This CDR3 contains 17 residues. The germline V and J ends were trimmed by 0 bases and 3 bases, with 18 bases remaining between them. CDR3 coding DNA: TGTGCCAGCAGCCAAGATCTCCACCCCGGGACATTCTACGAGCAGTACTTC. Translated, it gives CASSQDLHPGTFYEQYF.